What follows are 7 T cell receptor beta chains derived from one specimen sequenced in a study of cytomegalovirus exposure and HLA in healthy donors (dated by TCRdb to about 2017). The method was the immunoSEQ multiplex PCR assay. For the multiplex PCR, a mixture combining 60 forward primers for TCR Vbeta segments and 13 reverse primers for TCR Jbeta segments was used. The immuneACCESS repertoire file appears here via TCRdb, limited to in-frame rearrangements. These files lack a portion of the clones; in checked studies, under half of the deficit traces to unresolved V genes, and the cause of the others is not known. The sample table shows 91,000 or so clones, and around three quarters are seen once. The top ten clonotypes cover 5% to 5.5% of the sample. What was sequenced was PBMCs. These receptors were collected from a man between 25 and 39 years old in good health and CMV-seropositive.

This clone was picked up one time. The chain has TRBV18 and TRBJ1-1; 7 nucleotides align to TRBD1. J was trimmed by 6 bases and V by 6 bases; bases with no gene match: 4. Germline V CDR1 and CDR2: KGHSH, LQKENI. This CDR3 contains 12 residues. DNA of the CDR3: TGTGCCAGCTCGCAGGGGGAGGCTGAAGCTTTCTTT. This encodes CASSQGEAEAFF.

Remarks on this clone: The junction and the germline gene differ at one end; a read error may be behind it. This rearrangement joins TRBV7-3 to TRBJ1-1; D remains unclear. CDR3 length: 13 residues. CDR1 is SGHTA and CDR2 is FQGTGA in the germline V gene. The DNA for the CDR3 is TGTGCCAGCAGCCTAACTCCCTTCCTCGGGGCTTTCTTT. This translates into CASSLTPFLGAFF.

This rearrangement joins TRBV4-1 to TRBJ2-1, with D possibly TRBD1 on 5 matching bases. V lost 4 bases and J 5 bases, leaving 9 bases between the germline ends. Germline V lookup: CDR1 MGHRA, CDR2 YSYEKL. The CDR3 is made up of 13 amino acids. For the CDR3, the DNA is TGCGCCAGCAGCCCAGGGTACGACAATGAGCAGTTCTTC. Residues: CASSPGYDNEQFF.

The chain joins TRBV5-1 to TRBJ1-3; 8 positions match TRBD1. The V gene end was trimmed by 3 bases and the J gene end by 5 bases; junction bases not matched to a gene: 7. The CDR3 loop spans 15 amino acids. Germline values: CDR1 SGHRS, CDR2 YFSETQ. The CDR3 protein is CASSYGQGQRNTIYF. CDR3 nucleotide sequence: TGCGCCAGCAGCTATGGACAGGGTCAACGAAACACCATATATTTT.

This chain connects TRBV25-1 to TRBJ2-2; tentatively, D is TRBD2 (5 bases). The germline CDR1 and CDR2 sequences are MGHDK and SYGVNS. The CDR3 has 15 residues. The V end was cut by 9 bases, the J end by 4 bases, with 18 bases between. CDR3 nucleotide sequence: TGTGCCAGTACTCCCTACGACGGGGTCACCGGGGAGCTGTTTTTT. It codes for CASTPYDGVTGELFF.

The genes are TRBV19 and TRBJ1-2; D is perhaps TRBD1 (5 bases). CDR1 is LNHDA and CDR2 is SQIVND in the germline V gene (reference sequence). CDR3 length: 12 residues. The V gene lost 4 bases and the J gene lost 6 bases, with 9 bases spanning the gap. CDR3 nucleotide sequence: TGTGCCAGTAGTACCCGACAGAATGGCTACACCTTC. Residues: CASSTRQNGYTF.

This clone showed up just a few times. CDR3 in amino acids: CASTSAGVETQYF. CDR3 nucleotides: TGTGCCAGCACCTCGGCAGGGGTGGAGACCCAGTACTTC. The genes are TRBV21-1 and TRBJ2-5; the table gives TRBD1 as D, unverified against the DNA. TRBV21-1 is reported as a pseudogene. The CDR3 has 13 residues.